The 2 T cell receptor beta chains reported below all come from one sample, sequenced in a study of cytomegalovirus exposure and HLA in healthy donors. Primers: 60 Vbeta forward and 13 Jbeta reverse. Some clones are missing from TCRdb's copy, which holds only in-frame ones; the method was immunoSEQ multiplex PCR. The sample shows about 95,000 clones, roughly 82% of them seen only once. The sequencing input was PBMCs. Source of these receptors: a man aged 25 to 40 in good health and CMV-seropositive.

The chain couples TRBV13 to TRBJ2-7, with TRBD1 as a possible D gene (5 bases). The CDR3 covers 11 residues. CDR1 is PRHDT and CDR2 is FYEKMQ in the germline V gene (reference sequence). Trimming took 5 bases from V and 5 from J, leaving 7 bases between them. CDR3 nucleotides: TGTGCCAGCAGCCCCAGGGACGAGCAGTACTTC. As protein: CASSPRDEQYF.

The genes are TRBV11-2 and TRBJ2-7; D ambiguous. V shed 5 bases and J shed 3 bases, with 14 bases lying between them. CDR1 SGHAT and CDR2 FQNNGV come from the germline V gene. The CDR3 spans 14 residues. The CDR3 here is CASSPPSNYYEQYF. The CDR3 coding sequence is TGTGCCAGCAGCCCCCCGTCGAACTACTACGAGCAGTACTTC.